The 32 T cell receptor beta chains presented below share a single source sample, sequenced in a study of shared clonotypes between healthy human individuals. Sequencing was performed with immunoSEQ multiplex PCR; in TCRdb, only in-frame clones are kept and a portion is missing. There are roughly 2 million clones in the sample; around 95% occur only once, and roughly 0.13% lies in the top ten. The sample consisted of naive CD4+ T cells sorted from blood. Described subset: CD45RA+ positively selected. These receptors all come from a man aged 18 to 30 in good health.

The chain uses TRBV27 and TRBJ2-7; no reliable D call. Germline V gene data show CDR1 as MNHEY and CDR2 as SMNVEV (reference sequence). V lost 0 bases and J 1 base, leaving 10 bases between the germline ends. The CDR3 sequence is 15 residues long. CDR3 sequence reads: CASSLSASWSYEQYF. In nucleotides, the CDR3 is TGTGCCAGCAGTTTATCCGCCAGTTGGTCCTACGAGCAGTACTTC.

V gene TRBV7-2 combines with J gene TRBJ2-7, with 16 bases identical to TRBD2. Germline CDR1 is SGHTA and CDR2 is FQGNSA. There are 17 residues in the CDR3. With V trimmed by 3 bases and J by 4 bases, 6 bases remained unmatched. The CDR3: CASSFPGLAGGGYEQYF. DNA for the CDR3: TGTGCCAGCAGCTTCCCGGGACTAGCGGGAGGGGGGTACGAGCAGTACTTC.

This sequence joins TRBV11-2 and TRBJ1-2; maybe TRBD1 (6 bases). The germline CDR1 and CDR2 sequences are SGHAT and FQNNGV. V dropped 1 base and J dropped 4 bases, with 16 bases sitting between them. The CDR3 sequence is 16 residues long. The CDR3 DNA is TGTGCCAGCAGCTTAGGCCCGGGGGCAACGGGCTATGGCTACACCTTC. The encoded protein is CASSLGPGATGYGYTF.

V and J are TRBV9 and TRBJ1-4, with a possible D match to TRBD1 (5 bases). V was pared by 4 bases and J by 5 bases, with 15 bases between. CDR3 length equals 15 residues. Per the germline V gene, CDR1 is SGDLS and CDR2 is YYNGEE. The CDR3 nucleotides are TGTGCCAGCAGCCCCCTGGGGAGGGGAAATGAAAAACTGTTTTTT. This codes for CASSPLGRGNEKLFF.

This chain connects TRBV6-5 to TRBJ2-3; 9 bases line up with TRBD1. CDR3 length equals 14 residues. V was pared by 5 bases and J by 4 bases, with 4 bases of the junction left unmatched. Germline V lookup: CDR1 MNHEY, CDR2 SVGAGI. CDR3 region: CASSKRTGADTQYF. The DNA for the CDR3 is TGTGCCAGCAGTAAACGGACAGGGGCAGATACGCAGTATTTT.

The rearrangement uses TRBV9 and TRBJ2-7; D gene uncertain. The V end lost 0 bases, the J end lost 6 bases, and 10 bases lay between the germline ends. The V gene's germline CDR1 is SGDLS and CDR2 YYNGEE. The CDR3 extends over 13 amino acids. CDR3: CASSVGRTAEQYF. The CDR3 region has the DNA TGTGCCAGCAGCGTAGGTAGAACGGCCGAGCAGTACTTC.

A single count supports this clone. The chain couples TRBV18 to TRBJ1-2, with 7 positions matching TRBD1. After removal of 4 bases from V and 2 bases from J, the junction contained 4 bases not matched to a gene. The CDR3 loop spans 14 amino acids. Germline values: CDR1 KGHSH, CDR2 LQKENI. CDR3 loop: CASSQGASNYGYTF. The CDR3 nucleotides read TGTGCCAGCTCACAGGGGGCTTCGAACTATGGCTACACCTTC.

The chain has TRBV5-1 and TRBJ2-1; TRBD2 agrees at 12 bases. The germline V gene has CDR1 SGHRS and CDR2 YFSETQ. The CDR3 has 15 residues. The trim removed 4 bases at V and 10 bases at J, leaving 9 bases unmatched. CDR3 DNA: TGCGCCAGCAGCGACGGACTAGCGGGATGGAGCGAGCAGTTCTTC. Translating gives CASSDGLAGWSEQFF. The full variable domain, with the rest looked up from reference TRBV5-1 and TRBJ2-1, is KAGVTQTPRYLIKTRGQQVTLSCSPISGHRSVSWYQQTPGQGLQFLFEYFSETQRNKGNFPGRFSGRQFSNSRSEMNVSTLELGDSALYLCASSDGLAGWSEQFFGPGTRLTVL.

The CDR3 coding sequence is TGTGCCAGTAGCGACAGGAGCTCCAGCGAGCAGTACTTC. Its translation: CASSDRSSSEQYF. The chain uses TRBV19 and TRBJ2-7, with a tentative D call TRBD1 (6 bases). CDR1 LNHDA and CDR2 SQIVND come from the germline V gene (reference sequence). The CDR3 covers 13 residues. Trimming left V 6 bases short and J 6 bases short, with 15 bases between.

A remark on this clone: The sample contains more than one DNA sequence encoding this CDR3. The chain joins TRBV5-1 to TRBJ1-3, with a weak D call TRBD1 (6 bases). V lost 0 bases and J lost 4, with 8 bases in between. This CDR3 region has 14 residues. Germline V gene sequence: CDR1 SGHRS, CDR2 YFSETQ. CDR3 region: CASSLGTDGNTIYF. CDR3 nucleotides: TGCGCCAGCAGCTTGGGGACAGACGGAAACACCATATATTTT.

DNA for the CDR3: TGTGCCAGCACCCCGGGGTGGGGAAACACCATATATTTT. As protein: CASTPGWGNTIYF. The V and J genes are TRBV7-8 and TRBJ1-3; D gene ambiguous. V lost 7 bases, J lost 4 bases, and 11 bases lay in between. This CDR3 region has 13 residues. Germline V gene lookup returns CDR1 SGHVS and CDR2 FQNEAQ.

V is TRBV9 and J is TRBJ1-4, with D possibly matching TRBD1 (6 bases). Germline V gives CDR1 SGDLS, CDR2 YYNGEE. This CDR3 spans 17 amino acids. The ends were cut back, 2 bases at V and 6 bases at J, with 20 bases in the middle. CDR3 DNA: TGTGCCAGCAGCGTGTCGGGGGTCGGGACATCTCATGAAAAACTGTTTTTT. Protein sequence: CASSVSGVGTSHEKLFF.

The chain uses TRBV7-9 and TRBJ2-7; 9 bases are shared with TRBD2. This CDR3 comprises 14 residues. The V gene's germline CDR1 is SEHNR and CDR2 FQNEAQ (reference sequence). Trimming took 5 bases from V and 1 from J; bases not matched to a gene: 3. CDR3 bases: TGTGCCAGCAGCAGAGCGGGGGGTTCCTACGAGCAGTACTTC. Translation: CASSRAGGSYEQYF.

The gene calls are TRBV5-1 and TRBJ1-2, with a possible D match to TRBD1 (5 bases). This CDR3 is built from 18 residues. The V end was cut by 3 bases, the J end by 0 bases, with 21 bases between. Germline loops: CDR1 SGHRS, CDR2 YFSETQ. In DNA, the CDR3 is TGCGCCAGCAGCTCCCTCGGAGGGGCTCAGGTCGCTAACTATGGCTACACCTTC. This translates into CASSSLGGAQVANYGYTF.

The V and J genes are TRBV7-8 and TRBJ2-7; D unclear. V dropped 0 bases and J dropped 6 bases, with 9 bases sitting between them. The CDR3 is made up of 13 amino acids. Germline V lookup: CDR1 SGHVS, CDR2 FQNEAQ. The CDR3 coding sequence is TGTGCCAGCAGCTTAGCAGATGGTCCCGAGCAGTACTTC. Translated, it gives CASSLADGPEQYF.

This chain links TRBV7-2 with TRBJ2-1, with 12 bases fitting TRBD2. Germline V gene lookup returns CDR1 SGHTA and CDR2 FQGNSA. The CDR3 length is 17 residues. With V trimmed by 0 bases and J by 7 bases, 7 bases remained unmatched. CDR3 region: CASSLALGLAGSNEQFF. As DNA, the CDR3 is TGTGCCAGCAGCTTAGCCCTCGGACTAGCGGGGTCGAATGAGCAGTTCTTC.

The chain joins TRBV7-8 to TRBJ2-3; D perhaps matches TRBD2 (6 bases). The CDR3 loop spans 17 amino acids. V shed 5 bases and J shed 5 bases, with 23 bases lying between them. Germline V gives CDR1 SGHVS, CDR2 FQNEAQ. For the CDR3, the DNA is TGTGCCAGCAGCCCTAGGCTAGCCCACCTGCGGGGAGATACGCAGTATTTT. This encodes CASSPRLAHLRGDTQYF.

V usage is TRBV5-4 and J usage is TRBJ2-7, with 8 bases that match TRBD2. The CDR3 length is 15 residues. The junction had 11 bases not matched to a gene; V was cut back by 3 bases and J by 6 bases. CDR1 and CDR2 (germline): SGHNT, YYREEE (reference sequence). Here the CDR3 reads CASSSPGLDGSEQYF. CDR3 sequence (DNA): TGTGCCAGCAGCTCCCCGGGACTAGACGGTTCCGAGCAGTACTTC.

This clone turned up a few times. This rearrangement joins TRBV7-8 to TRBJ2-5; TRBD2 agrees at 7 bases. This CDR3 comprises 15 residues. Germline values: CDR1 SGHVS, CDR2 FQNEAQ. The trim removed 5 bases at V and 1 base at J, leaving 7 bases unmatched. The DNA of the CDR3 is TGTGCCAGCAGCCCCCAAGGCGGGGGCCAAGAGACCCAGTACTTC. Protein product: CASSPQGGGQETQYF. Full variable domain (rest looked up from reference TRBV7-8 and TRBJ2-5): GAGVSQSPRYKVAKRGQDVALRCDPISGHVSLFWYQQALGQGPEFLTYFQNEAQLDKSGLPSDRFFAERPEGSVSTLKIQRTQQEDSAVYLCASSPQGGGQETQYFGPGTRLLVL.

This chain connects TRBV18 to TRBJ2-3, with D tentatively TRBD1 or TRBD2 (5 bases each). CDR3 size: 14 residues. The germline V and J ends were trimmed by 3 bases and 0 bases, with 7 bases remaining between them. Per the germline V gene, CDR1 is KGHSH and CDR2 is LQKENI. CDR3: CASSPRDSTDTQYF. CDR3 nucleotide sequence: TGTGCCAGCTCACCGAGGGACAGCACAGATACGCAGTATTTT.

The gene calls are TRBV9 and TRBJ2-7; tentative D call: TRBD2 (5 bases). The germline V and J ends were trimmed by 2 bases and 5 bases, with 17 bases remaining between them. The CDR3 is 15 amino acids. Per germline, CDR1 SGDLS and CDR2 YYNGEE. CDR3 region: CASSVGEGFSHEQYF. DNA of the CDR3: TGTGCCAGCAGCGTGGGAGAGGGATTCAGCCACGAGCAGTACTTC.

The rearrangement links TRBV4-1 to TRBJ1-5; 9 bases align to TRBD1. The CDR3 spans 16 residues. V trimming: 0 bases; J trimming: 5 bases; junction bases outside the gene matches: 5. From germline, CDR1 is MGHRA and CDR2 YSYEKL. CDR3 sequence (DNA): TGCGCCAGCAGCCAAGATATGGGACAGGGTCATCAGCCCCAGCATTTT. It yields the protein CASSQDMGQGHQPQHF.

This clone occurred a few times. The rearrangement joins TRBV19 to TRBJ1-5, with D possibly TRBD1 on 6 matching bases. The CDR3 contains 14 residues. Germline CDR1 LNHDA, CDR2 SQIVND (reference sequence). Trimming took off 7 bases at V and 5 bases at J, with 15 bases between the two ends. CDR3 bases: TGTGCCAGTAAGGAACAGGGTTTGGATCAGCCCCAGCATTTT. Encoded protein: CASKEQGLDQPQHF.

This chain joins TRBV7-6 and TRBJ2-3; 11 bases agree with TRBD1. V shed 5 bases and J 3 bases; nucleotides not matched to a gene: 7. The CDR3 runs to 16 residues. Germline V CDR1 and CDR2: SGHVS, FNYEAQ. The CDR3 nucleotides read TGTGCCAGCAGCGCCCGGGACAGGGGGTTTACAGATACGCAGTATTTT. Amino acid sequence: CASSARDRGFTDTQYF.

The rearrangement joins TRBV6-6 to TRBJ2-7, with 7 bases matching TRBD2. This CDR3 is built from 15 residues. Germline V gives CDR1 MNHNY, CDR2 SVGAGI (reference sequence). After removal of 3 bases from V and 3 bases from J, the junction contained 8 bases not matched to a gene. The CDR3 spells CASSYSGPSGYEQYF. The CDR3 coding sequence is TGTGCCAGCAGTTATTCTGGGCCTAGCGGCTACGAGCAGTACTTC.

CDR3 residues: CASSLSWSAYEQYF. In DNA form, the CDR3 reads TGTGCCAGCAGCTTGAGTTGGTCAGCCTACGAGCAGTACTTC. V usage is TRBV5-7 and J usage is TRBJ2-7; D remains ambiguous. TRBV5-7 is placed among ORFs of uncertain function. V was cut by 1 base and J by 2 bases, with 10 bases left in between. CDR3 length: 14 residues.

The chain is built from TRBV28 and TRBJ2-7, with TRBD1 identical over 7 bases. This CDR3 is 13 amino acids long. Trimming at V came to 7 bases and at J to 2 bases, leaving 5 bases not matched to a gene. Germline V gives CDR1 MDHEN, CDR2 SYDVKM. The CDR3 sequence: CASIRGQPYEQYF. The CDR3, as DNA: TGTGCCAGCATCAGGGGACAGCCCTACGAGCAGTACTTC.

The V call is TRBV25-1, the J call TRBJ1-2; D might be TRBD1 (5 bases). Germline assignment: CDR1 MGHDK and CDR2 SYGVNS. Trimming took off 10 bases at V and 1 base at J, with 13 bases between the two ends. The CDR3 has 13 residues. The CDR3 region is CAIDTTDNYGYTF. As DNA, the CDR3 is TGTGCCATCGATACGACAGATAACTATGGCTACACCTTC.

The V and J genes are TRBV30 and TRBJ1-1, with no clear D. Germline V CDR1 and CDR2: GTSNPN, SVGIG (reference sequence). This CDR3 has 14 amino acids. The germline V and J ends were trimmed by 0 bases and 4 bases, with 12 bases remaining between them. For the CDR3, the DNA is TGTGCCTGGAGTGTAAAAGTCCGGAGCACTGAAGCTTTCTTT. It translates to CAWSVKVRSTEAFF.

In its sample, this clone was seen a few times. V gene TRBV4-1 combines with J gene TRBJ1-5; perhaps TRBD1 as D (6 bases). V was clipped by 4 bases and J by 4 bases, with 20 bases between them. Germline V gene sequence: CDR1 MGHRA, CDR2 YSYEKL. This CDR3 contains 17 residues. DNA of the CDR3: TGCGCCAGCAGCCCGACCCGGGGGGCGGGAGGAAATCAGCCCCAGCATTTT. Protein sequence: CASSPTRGAGGNQPQHF.

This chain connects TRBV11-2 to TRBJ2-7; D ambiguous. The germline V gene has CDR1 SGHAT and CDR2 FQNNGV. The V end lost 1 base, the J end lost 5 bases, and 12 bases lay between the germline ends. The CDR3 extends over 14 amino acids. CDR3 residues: CASSLVSILHEQYF. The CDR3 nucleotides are TGTGCCAGCAGCTTAGTGTCCATCTTGCACGAGCAGTACTTC. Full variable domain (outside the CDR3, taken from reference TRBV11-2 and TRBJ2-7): EAGVAQSPRYKIIEKRQSVAFWCNPISGHATLYWYQQILGQGPKLLIQFQNNGVVDDSQLPKDRFSAERLKGVDSTLKIQPAKLEDSAVYLCASSLVSILHEQYFGPGTRLTVT.

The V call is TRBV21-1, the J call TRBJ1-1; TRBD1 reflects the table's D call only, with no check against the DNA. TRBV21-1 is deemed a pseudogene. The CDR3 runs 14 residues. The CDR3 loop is CASRDRGQNTEAFF. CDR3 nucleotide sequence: TGTGCCAGCAGGGACAGGGGTCAGAACACTGAAGCTTTCTTT.